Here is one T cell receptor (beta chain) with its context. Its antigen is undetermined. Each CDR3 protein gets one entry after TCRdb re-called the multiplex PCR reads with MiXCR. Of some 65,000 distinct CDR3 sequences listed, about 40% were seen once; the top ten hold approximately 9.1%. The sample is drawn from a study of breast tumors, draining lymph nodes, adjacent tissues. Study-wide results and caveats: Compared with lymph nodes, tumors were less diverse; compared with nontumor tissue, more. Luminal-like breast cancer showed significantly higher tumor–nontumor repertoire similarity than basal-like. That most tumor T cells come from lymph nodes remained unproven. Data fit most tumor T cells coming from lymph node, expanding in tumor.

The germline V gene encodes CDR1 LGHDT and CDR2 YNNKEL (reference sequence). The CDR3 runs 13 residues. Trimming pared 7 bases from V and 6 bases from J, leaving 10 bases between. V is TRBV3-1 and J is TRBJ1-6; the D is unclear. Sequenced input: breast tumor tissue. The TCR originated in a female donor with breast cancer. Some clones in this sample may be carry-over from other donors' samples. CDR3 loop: CASKAAVNSPLHF. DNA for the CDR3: TGTGCCAGCAAAGCAGCTGTTAATTCACCCCTCCACTTT.